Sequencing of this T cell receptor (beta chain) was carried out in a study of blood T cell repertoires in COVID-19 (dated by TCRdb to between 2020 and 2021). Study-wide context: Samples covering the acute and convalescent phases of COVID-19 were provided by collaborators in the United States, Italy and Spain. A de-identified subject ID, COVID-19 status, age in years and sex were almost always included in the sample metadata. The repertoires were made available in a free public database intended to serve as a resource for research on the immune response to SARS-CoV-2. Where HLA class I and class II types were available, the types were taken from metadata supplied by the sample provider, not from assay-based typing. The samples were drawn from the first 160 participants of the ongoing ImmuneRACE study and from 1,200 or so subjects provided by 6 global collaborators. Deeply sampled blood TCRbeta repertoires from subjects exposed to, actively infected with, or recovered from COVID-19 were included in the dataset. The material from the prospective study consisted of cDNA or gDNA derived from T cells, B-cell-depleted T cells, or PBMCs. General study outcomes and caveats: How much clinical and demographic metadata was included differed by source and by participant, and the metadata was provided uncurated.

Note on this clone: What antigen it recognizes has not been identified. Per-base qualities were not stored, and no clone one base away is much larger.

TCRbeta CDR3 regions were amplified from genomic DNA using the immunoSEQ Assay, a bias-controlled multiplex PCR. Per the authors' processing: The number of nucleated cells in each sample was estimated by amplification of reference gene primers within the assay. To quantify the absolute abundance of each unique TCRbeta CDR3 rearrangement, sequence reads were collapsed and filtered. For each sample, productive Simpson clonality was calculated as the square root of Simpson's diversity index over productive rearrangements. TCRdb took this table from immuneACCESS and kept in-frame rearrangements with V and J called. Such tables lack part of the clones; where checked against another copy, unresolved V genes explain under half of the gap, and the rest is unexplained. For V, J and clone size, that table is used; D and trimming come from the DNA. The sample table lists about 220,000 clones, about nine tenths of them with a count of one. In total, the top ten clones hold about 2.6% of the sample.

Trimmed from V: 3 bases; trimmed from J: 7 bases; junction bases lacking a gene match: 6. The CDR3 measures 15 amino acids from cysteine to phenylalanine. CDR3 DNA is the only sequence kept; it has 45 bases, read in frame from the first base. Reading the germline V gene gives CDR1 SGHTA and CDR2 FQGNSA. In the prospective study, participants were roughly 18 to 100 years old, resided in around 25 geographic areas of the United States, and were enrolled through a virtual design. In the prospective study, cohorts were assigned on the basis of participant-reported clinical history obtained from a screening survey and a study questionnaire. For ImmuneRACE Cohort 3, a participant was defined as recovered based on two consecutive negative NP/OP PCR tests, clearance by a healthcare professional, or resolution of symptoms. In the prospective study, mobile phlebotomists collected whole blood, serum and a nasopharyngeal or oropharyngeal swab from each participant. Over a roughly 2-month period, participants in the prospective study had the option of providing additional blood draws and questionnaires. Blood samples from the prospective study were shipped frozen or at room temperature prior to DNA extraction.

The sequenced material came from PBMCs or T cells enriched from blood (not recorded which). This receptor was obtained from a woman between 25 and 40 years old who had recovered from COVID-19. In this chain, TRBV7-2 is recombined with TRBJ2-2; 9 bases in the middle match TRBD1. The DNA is TGTGCCAGCAGCTTGAGACAGGGGGGGGTCGGGGAGCTGTTTTTT. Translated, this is CASSLRQGGVGELFF.